This T cell receptor (beta chain) was found in a study of shared clonotypes between healthy human individuals. Overall study: Contributing individuals were a couple of females and a few males aged 18 to 49. Broader study findings: The sharing of about 5% of naive CD4 clonotypes was seen across a handful of donors.

The naive CD8 population came from CD45RO-negative cells selected for CCR7, without terminally differentiated effector memory CD45RA+ cells. Concerning this clone itself: Antigen unknown.

Losses at the gene ends were 7 bases for V and 4 bases for J; bases not matched to a gene: 8. This CDR3 contains 14 residues. Germline V CDR1 and CDR2: MDHEN, SYDVKM. Across several immunoSEQ plates, the genomic DNA of each subset was split evenly. Original processing methods: Filtering was not the same, since immunoSEQ gave junction-only sequences without quality scores. The repertoire was sequenced with immunoSEQ multiplex PCR; TCRdb's copy has only in-frame clones and lacks some. That table gives V, J and clone size, and the DNA gave D and trimming. The table includes about 2,200,000 clones, just over 90% detected once.

Sample: naive CD8+ T cells from PBMCs. The source is a man younger than 35 in good health. Some clones in this sample may be carry-over from other donors' samples. This chain links TRBV28 with TRBJ2-3; 7 bases map to TRBD2. The CDR3 sequence: CASIKAGVPDTQYF. The CDR3 DNA follows: TGTGCCAGCATAAAGGCGGGAGTCCCAGATACGCAGTATTTT.